A selection of T cell receptor beta chains follows, all from one sample in a study of CD8 T cells in ankylosing spondylitis. TCRdb used MiXCR to reprocess the 5' RACE reads, holding one entry per CDR3 protein. Among approximately 290,000 distinct CDR3 sequences listed, 20% were seen once. The sample comprised blood, either unsorted or a sorted T cell fraction (not recorded which). The receptors come from a female donor with ankylosing spondylitis or in good health (not recorded which). The CDR3 runs from the conserved cysteine through the conserved F or W. Fields, in order: clone size, D gene, J gene, V gene, CDR3 DNA, CDR3 protein. A D gene is named only where the DNA matches it firmly. Size tells how often a clone was seen (once, few, many) or the class of an expanded clone, and some rows leave it out.

>.|.|TRBJ2-1|TRBV6-2/TRBV6-3
TGTGCCAGCAGTTACCCCACTGAGCAGTTCTTC
CASSYPTEQFF
>few|.|TRBJ2-1|TRBV10-3
TGTGCCATCAGTGAGTATGCGGTGGCTGAGCAGTTCTTC
CAISEYAVAEQFF
>few|.|TRBJ1-2|TRBV20-1
TGCAGTGCTAACAGGGTCGGCTACACCTTC
CSANRVGYTF
>many|TRBD2|TRBJ2-1|TRBV6-5
TGTGCCAGCAGTTATGGCGGGAGGGTCCCCAATGAGCAGTTCTTC
CASSYGGRVPNEQFF
>.|TRBD1|TRBJ2-1|TRBV19
TGTGCCAGTAGTCTACAGGGGGACAATGAGCAGTTCTTC
CASSLQGDNEQFF
>many|.|TRBJ2-1|TRBV25-1
TGTGCCAGCAGTGGGAAGTGGGTGTATCGGGTCAATGAGCAGTTCTTC
CASSGKWVYRVNEQFF
>few|.|TRBJ1-2|TRBV12-3/TRBV12-4
TGTGCCAGCAGCCCCGCAGGGGATACTGGCTACACCTTC
CASSPAGDTGYTF
>.|.|TRBJ2-7|TRBV7-9
TGTGCCAGCAGTACGGACGCTGCCTACGAGCAGTACTTC
CASSTDAAYEQYF
>many|.|TRBJ1-5|TRBV29-1
TGCAGCGTCAGAGGGCAGGCCGGTCAGCCCCAGCATTTT
CSVRGQAGQPQHF
>.|TRBD1|TRBJ1-1|TRBV7-9
TGTGCCAGCAGCTTGGGACAGTCCATGAACACTGAAGCTTTCTTT
CASSLGQSMNTEAFF
>.|.|TRBJ1-2|TRBV10-3
TGTGCCATCAGAAACCTACCCCAGGGCGGCTATGGCTACACCTTC
CAIRNLPQGGYGYTF
>few|TRBD1|TRBJ1-6|TRBV10-3
TGTGCCATCAGGCAGGGTACAGGGGCAACCAATTCACCCCTCCACTTT
CAIRQGTGATNSPLHF
>few|.|TRBJ1-1|TRBV6-2/TRBV6-3
TGTGCCAGCAGTACGGACAGAGTTAGAGTAAAGAACACTGAAGCTTTCTTT
CASSTDRVRVKNTEAFF
>few|.|TRBJ2-7|TRBV6-1
TGTGCCAGCAGACACACAGGGATCTCCTACGAGCAGTACTTC
CASRHTGISYEQYF
>.|.|TRBJ2-3|TRBV25-1
TGTGCCAGCAGTGAGAGGGCAGGCACAGATACGCAGTATTTT
CASSERAGTDTQYF
>many|TRBD1|TRBJ1-4|TRBV12-3/TRBV12-4
TGTGCCAGCAGTTTATGGGGACAGACAAATAATGAAAAACTGTTTTTT
CASSLWGQTNNEKLFF
>many|.|TRBJ1-1|TRBV19
TGTGCCAGTACGCCTCGCAGCAGGGGAACTGAAGCTTTCTTT
CASTPRSRGTEAFF
>.|.|TRBJ2-1|TRBV24-1
TGTGCCACCAGTGTCCGGGACTCCTACAATGAGCAGTTCTTC
CATSVRDSYNEQFF
>.|.|TRBJ2-7|TRBV20-1
TGCAGTGCTATTGGAGGGAGCGGAAACTACGAGCAGTACTTC
CSAIGGSGNYEQYF
>.|.|TRBJ1-3|TRBV11-2
TGTGCCAGCAGCTTAGAGGCACTCGGCGGCTCTGGAAACACCATATATTTT
CASSLEALGGSGNTIYF
>.|.|TRBJ2-3|TRBV5-7
TGTGCCAGCAGCTTTTCCTCCCGACTAAGATTCGCAGATACGCAGTATTTT
CASSFSSRLRFADTQYF
>few|.|TRBJ1-5|TRBV24-1
TGTGCCACCGCAAGCCGGGACTACGATCAGCCCCAGCATTTT
CATASRDYDQPQHF
>.|TRBD2|TRBJ2-3|TRBV18
TGTGCCAGCTCACCGCAACTAGCGGGAGGATCCGCAGGAGATACGCAGTATTTT
CASSPQLAGGSAGDTQYF
>few|.|TRBJ1-6|TRBV30
TGTGCCTGGAGTACGATCACGGGTACGAATTCACCCCTCCACTTT
CAWSTITGTNSPLHF
>many|.|TRBJ2-1|TRBV12-3/TRBV12-4
TGTGCCAGCAGCCAACATGAGCAGTTCTTC
CASSQHEQFF
>many|TRBD2|TRBJ2-1|TRBV12-3/TRBV12-4
TGTGCCAGCAGTTTCGGGCTAGCGGGAGGCCCTACCTACAATGAGCAGTTCTTC
CASSFGLAGGPTYNEQFF
>many|TRBD2|TRBJ2-1|TRBV29-1
TGCAGCGCAACAATGGCTCGGGAGGGCTCTGGGGATGAGCAGTTCTTC
CSATMAREGSGDEQFF
>.|.|TRBJ2-7|TRBV20-1
TGCAGTGCTAGGAGGGATGCCTACGAGCAGTACTTC
CSARRDAYEQYF